This TCR beta chain was identified during a study of STAT5B mutations in CD4+ large granular lymphocyte leukemia (dated by TCRdb to 2021 to 2024). Broadly, across the study: Among healthy controls, the CDR3 'QG' motif was associated with a particular HLA allele. Flow cytometry on FACSCanto II or FACSVerse showed that the purified fractions were more than 95% pure among lymphocytes. The study compared the TCRbeta repertoires of patients with CD4+ T-cell large granular lymphocyte leukemia against the TCRbeta repertoires of healthy blood donors. The investigation overall reported the following: Main leukemic clonotypes were private to each patient, although about 25% appeared at low frequency in other patients' non-leukemic repertoires. Data were not HLA-matched; higher clonality in CD4+ versus CD8+ T-LGLL could reflect the relatively small sample size. CD4-sorted patient repertoires appeared more clonal than healthy CD4+ repertoires, and this difference persisted after removing the putative leukemic clones. Enrichment of TRBV06-family usage was observed among the top patient clones (8/27) relative to healthy controls (2/35).

The immunoSEQ assay at survey resolution was used to sequence TCRbeta rearrangements from genomic DNA. As for how the authors treated the data: In the TCR sequencing data, the smallest productive clonotype frequency that could be detected was 2.59 x 10-5. Only productive TCRbeta rearrangements, defined as complete and in-frame sequences, were included in the analyses. Simpson clonality, calculated in the immunoSEQ Analyzer version 3.0, was used as the measure of sample clonality. Clones were grouped by frequency into very rare, small, medium, large (1-20%) or hyperexpanded (>20%) categories. Generation probabilities were estimated with OLGA 1.2.3, V-gene circos plots were made with VDJtools, specificities were searched in VDJdb, and CDR3 motifs were identified with GLIPH. Not all clones reach the TCRdb copy of this immuneACCESS table, which keeps in-frame sequences only. Checked studies attribute under half of the gap to unresolved V genes and leave the rest unexplained. V, J and clone size were drawn from that table, and D and trimming were deduced from the DNA. The sample yields about 24,000 clones; roughly 78% were counted once. The top ten constitute nearly 0.65% of the sample.

Buffy coats from 37 blood donors, supplied by the Finnish Red Cross blood service, were used as healthy controls. All TCR-sequenced material derived from peripheral blood: patient blood samples and healthy donor buffy coats. Peripheral blood mononuclear cells were isolated by Ficoll-Hypaque gradient centrifugation. Magnetic purification was used to isolate CD4+ cells from the buffy coats of the healthy controls. Genomic DNA was extracted with the Gentra Puregene Cell and Tissue kit and quantified on a Qubit 2.0 fluorometer. V gives up 3 bases and J gives up 8 bases, and the segment between their germline ends measures 16 bases. For CDR1 and CDR2, the germline V gene lists KGHSH and LQKENI. From its cysteine to its phenylalanine, the CDR3 spans 14 amino acids. Just the 42-base CDR3 DNA is kept, in frame starting at base 1. On this clone: Its binding antigen is unknown. No qualities accompany the bases; no much larger clone lies one base away.

This receptor was obtained from a human donor in good health. Sequenced: CD4+ T cells from blood buffy coats. The chain joins TRBV18 to TRBJ1-2, with the D gene not confidently named. This receptor carries the CDR3 CASSPTGTSEGYTF. The nucleotide sequence is TGTGCCAGCTCACCCACCGGCACTTCGGAGGGCTACACCTTC.